These 12 T cell receptor beta chains came from one sample sequenced in a study of blood T cell repertoires in COVID-19. Clones were read by immunoSEQ multiplex PCR, and TCRdb kept only the in-frame ones, dropping some. The sample has about 160,000 clones, 90% to 95% seen once. Sequenced sample: peripheral blood. The receptors shown here come from a woman in her 50s with acute or convalescent COVID-19.

DNA of the CDR3: TGCGCCAGCAGCTACGGACAGGGCGACTACGAGCAGTACTTC. Translation: CASSYGQGDYEQYF. The chain is built from TRBV5-1 and TRBJ2-7; 8 positions agree with TRBD1. The CDR3 sequence is 14 residues long. The germline V gene has CDR1 SGHRS and CDR2 YFSETQ. With 3 bases clipped from V and 3 bases from J, the junction kept 5 bases outside the gene matches.

The rearrangement joins TRBV7-6 to TRBJ1-1; no definite D call. The ends were cut back, 1 base at V and 1 base at J, with 10 bases in the middle. The CDR3 length is 15 residues. The germline V gene has CDR1 SGHVS and CDR2 FNYEAQ. CDR3 sequence (DNA): TGTGCCAGCAGCTTAGGTCGGGGAGAGAACACTGAAGCTTTCTTT. Translation gives CASSLGRGENTEAFF.

The chain links TRBV19 to TRBJ2-3; D call uncertain. The CDR3 is 14 residues long. The germline CDR1 and CDR2 sequences are LNHDA and SQIVND (reference sequence). The V end was cut by 6 bases, the J end by 0 bases, with 10 bases between. The DNA of the CDR3 is TGTGCCAGTAGACATTCTTCTAGCACAGATACGCAGTATTTT. Amino acid sequence: CASRHSSSTDTQYF. Based on the CDR3 plus reference TRBV19 and TRBJ2-3, the full variable domain is DGGITQSPKYLFRKEGQNVTLSCEQNLNHDAMYWYRQDPGQGLRLIYYSQIVNDFQKGDIAEGYSVSREKKESFPLTVTSAQKNPTAFYLCASRHSSSTDTQYFGPGTRLTVL.

J is TRBJ1-2 and V is TRBV28, with TRBD1 identical over 7 bases. From germline, CDR1 is MDHEN and CDR2 SYDVKM. The V segment lost 9 bases and the J segment 3 bases; nucleotides outside the gene matches: 4. The CDR3 sequence is 12 residues long. The chain's CDR3 is CASATGDYGYTF. Here the CDR3 DNA reads TGTGCCAGTGCCACAGGGGACTATGGCTACACCTTC.

This chain uses TRBV5-4 with TRBJ2-4; 9 positions agree with TRBD1. Unmatched junction bases numbered 6, after V lost 4 bases and J lost 1 base. The CDR3 spans 16 residues. Germline assignment: CDR1 SGHNT and CDR2 YYREEE (reference sequence). The CDR3 region is CASSATGGMAKNIQYF. The CDR3 coding sequence is TGTGCCAGCAGCGCTACAGGGGGCATGGCCAAAAACATTCAGTACTTC.

The chain is built from TRBV10-2 and TRBJ2-7; 11 bases are a match to TRBD2. The junction had 6 bases not matched to a gene; V was cut back by 9 bases and J by 2 bases. There are 14 residues in the CDR3. Germline assignment: CDR1 WSHSY and CDR2 SAAADI. CDR3: CASSTSGTTYEQYF. Written as DNA, the CDR3 is TGCGCCAGTTCGACTAGCGGGACTACCTACGAGCAGTACTTC.

V usage is TRBV7-9 and J usage is TRBJ2-5; D possibly corresponds to TRBD2 (6 bases). V was cut by 3 bases and J by 0 bases, with 8 bases left in between. The CDR3 is 14 residues long. CDR1 and CDR2 from the germline V gene are SEHNR and FQNEAQ (reference sequence). The chain's CDR3 is CASSLGGYQETQYF. CDR3 sequence (DNA): TGTGCCAGCAGCTTGGGAGGATACCAAGAGACCCAGTACTTC.

The V gene is TRBV11-2, the J gene TRBJ2-1; no definite D call. The ends were cut back, 1 base at V and 2 bases at J, with 6 bases in the middle. Germline CDR1 reads SGHAT; CDR2 reads FQNNGV. The CDR3 has 14 residues. CDR3 sequence reads: CASSLAETYNEQFF. CDR3 DNA sequence: TGTGCCAGCAGCTTAGCAGAAACCTACAATGAGCAGTTCTTC.

The gene calls are TRBV11-2 and TRBJ2-4; possible D gene TRBD2, 5 bases. Germline lookup yields CDR1 SGHAT and CDR2 FQNNGV. The V and J ends lost 8 bases and 0 bases respectively, with 8 bases between them. This CDR3 has 13 residues. The CDR3 protein is CASRGLAKNIQYF. The CDR3 nucleotides read TGTGCCAGCCGTGGACTAGCCAAAAACATTCAGTACTTC.

This chain links TRBV7-8 with TRBJ1-1; no clear D. The germline V gene encodes CDR1 SGHVS and CDR2 FQNEAQ. V dropped 5 bases and J dropped 0 bases, with 13 bases sitting between them. The CDR3 consists of 15 residues. In nucleotides, the CDR3 is TGTGCCAGCAGCGAGGTGTATTCGTTGAACACTGAAGCTTTCTTT. Amino acids: CASSEVYSLNTEAFF. Looking up the rest from reference TRBV7-8 and TRBJ1-1 gives the full variable domain: GAGVSQSPRYKVAKRGQDVALRCDPISGHVSLFWYQQALGQGPEFLTYFQNEAQLDKSGLPSDRFFAERPEGSVSTLKIQRTQQEDSAVYLCASSEVYSLNTEAFFGQGTRLTVV.

The V and J genes are TRBV5-1 and TRBJ2-7, with TRBD2 as a possible D gene (7 bases). Germline CDR1 SGHRS, CDR2 YFSETQ. The CDR3 contains 11 residues. V was shortened by 5 bases and J by 7 bases, with 10 bases between the two germline ends. The CDR3 spells CASRGGLEQYF. In DNA form, the CDR3 reads TGCGCCAGCAGAGGGGGACTAGAGCAGTACTTC.

V usage is TRBV4-1 and J usage is TRBJ1-4, with a weak D call TRBD1 (5 bases). Per germline, CDR1 MGHRA and CDR2 YSYEKL. V shed 0 bases and J shed 8 bases, with 10 bases lying between them. The CDR3 loop spans 14 amino acids. CDR3 residues: CASSQDGAEEKLFF. CDR3 in DNA: TGCGCCAGCAGCCAAGATGGGGCGGAAGAAAAACTGTTTTTT.